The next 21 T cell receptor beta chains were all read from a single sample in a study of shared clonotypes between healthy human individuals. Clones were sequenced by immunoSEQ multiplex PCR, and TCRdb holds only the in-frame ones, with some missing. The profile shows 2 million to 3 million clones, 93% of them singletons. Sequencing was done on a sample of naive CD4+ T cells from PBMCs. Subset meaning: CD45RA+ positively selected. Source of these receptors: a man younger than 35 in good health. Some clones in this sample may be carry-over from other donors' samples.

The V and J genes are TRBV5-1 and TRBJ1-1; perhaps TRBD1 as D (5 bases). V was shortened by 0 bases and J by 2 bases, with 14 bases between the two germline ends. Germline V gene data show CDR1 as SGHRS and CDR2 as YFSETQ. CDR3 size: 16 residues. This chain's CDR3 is CASSLVGGSLNTEAFF. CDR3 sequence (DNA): TGCGCCAGCAGCTTGGTTGGGGGTTCCTTAAACACTGAAGCTTTCTTT.

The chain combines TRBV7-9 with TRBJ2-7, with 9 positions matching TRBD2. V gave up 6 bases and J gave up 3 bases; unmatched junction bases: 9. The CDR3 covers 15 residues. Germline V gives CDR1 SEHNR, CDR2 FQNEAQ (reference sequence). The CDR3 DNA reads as TGTGCCAGCAGAAAAACCGGGACTAGCAGCTACGAGCAGTACTTC. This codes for CASRKTGTSSYEQYF.

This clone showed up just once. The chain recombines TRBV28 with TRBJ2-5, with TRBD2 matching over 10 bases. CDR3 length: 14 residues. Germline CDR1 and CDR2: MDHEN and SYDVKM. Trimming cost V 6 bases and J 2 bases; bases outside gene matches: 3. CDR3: CASRTSGAQETQYF. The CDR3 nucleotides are TGTGCCAGCAGAACTAGCGGGGCGCAAGAGACCCAGTACTTC.

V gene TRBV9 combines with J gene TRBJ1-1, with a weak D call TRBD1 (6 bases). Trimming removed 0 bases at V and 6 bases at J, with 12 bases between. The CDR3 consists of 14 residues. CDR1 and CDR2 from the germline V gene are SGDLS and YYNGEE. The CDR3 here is CASSVVARGPEAFF. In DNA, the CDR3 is TGTGCCAGCAGCGTAGTGGCCAGGGGACCTGAAGCTTTCTTT.

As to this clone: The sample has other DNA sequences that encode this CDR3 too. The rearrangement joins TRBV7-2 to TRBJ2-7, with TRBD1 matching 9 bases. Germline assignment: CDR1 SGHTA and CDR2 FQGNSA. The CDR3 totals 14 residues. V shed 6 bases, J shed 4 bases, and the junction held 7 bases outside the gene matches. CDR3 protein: CASSRGQGKYEQYF. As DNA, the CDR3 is TGTGCCAGCAGTAGAGGACAGGGGAAGTACGAGCAGTACTTC.

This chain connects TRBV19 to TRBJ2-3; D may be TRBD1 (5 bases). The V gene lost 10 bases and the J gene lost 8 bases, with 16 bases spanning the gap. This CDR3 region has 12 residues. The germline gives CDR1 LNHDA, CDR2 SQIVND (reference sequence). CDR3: CATQGSRVTQYF. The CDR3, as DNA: TGTGCCACCCAGGGAAGCAGGGTTACGCAGTATTTT.

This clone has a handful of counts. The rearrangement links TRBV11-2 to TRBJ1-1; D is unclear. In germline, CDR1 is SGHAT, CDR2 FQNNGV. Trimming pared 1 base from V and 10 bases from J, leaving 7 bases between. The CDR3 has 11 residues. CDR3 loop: CASSLGGGAFF. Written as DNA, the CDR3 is TGTGCCAGCAGCTTAGGAGGAGGAGCTTTCTTT.

Here the CDR3 reads CASSSSSGRAVNEQFF. The CDR3 nucleotides read TGTGCCAGCAGCTCTTCTAGCGGGAGGGCCGTCAATGAGCAGTTCTTC. The chain couples TRBV11-2 to TRBJ2-1, with 12 bases lining up with TRBD2. With V trimmed by 4 bases and J by 6 bases, 7 bases remained unmatched. The CDR3 has 16 residues. Germline assignment: CDR1 SGHAT and CDR2 FQNNGV.

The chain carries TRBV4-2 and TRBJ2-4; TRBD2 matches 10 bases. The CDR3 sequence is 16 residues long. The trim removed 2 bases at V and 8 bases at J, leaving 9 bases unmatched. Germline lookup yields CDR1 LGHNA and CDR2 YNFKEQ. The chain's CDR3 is CASSQRLGTSVDIQYF. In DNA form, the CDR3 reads TGTGCCAGCAGCCAACGGCTAGGGACTAGCGTCGACATTCAGTACTTC.

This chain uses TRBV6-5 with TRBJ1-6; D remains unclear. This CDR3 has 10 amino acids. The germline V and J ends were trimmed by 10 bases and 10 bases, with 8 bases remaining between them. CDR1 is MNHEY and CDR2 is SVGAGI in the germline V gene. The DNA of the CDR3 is TGTGCCACAAATGGGTCACCCCTCCACTTT. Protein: CATNGSPLHF.

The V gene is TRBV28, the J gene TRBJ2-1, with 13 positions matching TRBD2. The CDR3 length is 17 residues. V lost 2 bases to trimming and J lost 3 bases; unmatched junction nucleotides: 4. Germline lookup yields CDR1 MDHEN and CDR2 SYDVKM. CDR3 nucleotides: TGTGCCAGCAGTTTAGGGGGGACTAGCGGGATCTACAATGAGCAGTTCTTC. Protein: CASSLGGTSGIYNEQFF.

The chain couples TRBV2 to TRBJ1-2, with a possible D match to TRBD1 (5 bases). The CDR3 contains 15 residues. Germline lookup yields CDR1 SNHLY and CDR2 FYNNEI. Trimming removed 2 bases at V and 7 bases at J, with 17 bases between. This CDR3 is CASSERGSHPLGYTF. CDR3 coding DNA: TGTGCCAGCAGTGAACGGGGCAGTCACCCCCTTGGCTACACCTTC.

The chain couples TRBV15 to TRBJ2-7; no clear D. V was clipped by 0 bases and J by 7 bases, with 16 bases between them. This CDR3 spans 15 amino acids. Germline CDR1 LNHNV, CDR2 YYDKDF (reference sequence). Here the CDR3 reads CATSRDRGFGEEQYF. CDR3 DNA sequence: TGTGCCACCAGCAGAGATCGAGGTTTTGGGGAAGAGCAGTACTTC.

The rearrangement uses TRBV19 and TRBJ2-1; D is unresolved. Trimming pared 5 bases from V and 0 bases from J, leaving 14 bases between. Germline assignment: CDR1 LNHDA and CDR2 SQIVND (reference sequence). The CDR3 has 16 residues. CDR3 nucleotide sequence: TGTGCCAGTAGTTCCCGTTGGCGTGGCTCCTACAATGAGCAGTTCTTC. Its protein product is CASSSRWRGSYNEQFF.

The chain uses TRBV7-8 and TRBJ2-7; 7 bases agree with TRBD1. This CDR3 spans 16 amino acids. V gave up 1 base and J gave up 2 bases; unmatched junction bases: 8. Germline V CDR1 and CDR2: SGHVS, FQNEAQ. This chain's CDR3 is CASSLGRTGSTYEQYF. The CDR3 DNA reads TGTGCCAGCAGCTTAGGTCGGACAGGCTCTACCTACGAGCAGTACTTC.

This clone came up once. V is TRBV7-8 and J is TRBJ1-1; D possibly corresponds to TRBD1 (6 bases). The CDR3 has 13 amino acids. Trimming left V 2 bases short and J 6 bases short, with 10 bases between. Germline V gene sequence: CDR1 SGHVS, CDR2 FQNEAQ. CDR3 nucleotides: TGTGCCAGCAGCTTACAGGAGGGGGCTGAAGCTTTCTTT. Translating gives CASSLQEGAEAFF.

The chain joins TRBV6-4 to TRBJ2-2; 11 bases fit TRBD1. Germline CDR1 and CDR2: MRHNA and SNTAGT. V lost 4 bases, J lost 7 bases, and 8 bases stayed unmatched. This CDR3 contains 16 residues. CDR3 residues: CASSAQDRGRNGELFF. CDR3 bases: TGTGCCAGCAGTGCCCAGGACAGGGGGCGGAACGGGGAGCTGTTTTTT.

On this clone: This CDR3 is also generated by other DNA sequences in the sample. CDR3 protein: CASSLGAGPYEQYF. The CDR3 DNA follows: TGTGCCAGCAGCTTAGGTGCAGGGCCCTACGAGCAGTACTTC. The rearrangement uses TRBV7-9 and TRBJ2-7, with D perhaps TRBD1 (5 bases). CDR1 is SEHNR, CDR2 FQNEAQ, per germline (reference sequence). V was cut by 1 base and J by 2 bases, with 9 bases left in between. The CDR3 loop spans 14 amino acids.

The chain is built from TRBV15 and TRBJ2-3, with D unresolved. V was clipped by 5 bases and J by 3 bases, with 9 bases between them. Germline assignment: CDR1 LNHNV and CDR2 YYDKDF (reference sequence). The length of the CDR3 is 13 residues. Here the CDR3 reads CATSPLETDTQYF. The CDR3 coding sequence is TGTGCCACCAGCCCCCTAGAGACAGATACGCAGTATTTT.

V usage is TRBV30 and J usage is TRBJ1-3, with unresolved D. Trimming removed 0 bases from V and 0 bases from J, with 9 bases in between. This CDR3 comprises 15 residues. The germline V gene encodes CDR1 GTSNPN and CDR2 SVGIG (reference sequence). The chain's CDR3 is CAWSVGRLSGNTIYF. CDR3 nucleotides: TGTGCCTGGAGTGTCGGACGGCTCTCTGGAAACACCATATATTTT.

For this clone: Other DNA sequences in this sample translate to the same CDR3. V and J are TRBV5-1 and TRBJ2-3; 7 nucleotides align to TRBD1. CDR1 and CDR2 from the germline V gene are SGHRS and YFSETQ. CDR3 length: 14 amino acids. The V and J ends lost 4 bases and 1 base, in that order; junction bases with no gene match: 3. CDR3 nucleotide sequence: TGCGCCAGCAGCCGGGACAGAGGCACAGATACGCAGTATTTT. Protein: CASSRDRGTDTQYF.